The TCR beta chain described here comes from a study of CD8 T cells in Susac syndrome. Broader study findings: In Susac syndrome, the CD4+ T cell repertoires did not show clonal expansion.

An input of about 0.45 to 1 ug of RNA was subjected to reverse transcription using random hexamers. TCRdb called the immunoSEQ multiplex PCR reads again in MiXCR, with one record for every CDR3 protein. This sample carries some 200,000 distinct CDR3 sequences, approximately 94% of them seen once, and the ten largest clones take around 0.1%. In germline, CDR1 is MNHEY, CDR2 SMNVEV (reference sequence). The CDR3 totals 16 residues. V was pared by 3 bases and J by 2 bases, with 8 bases of the junction left unmatched. CD8+ and CD4+ T cells from blood underwent TCR beta sequencing. Regarding this clonotype: Its cognate antigen is unknown.

The receptor comes from a human donor with Susac syndrome. The sample comprised CD4+ T cells from PBMCs. V is TRBV27 and J is TRBJ1-2; TRBD1 matches 8 bases. The CDR3 reads CASSFVGTGLNYGYTF. The CDR3 DNA sequence: TGTGCCAGCAGTTTCGTAGGGACAGGCTTAAACTATGGCTACACCTTC.